This T cell receptor (beta chain) was sequenced for a study of OX40 agonist ivuxolimab in advanced cancers. This clone has a handful of counts. Antigen: not known. Assay: immunoSEQ multiplex PCR; the TCRdb copy retains only in-frame clones and omits some. The sample shows about 25,000 clones, approximately 86% of them seen only once. V was clipped by 8 bases and J by 4 bases, with 8 bases between them. The CDR3 is made up of 12 amino acids. The germline V gene encodes CDR1 SEHNR and CDR2 FQNEAQ (reference sequence). Study-wide points: Individuals who were partial responders at 0.1-3.0 mg/kg had clonal expansion that ranked among the lowest.

Sequenced material: CD4+ or CD8+ T cells sorted from blood, taken in a trial of the OX40 agonist ivuxolimab. The receptor was derived from an adult with an advanced solid tumor such as melanoma, head and neck, liver or kidney cancer. V usage is TRBV7-9 and J usage is TRBJ1-4; no definite D call. In DNA, the CDR3 is TGTGCCAGCGGACTGTTTAATGAAAAACTGTTTTTT. It encodes CASGLFNEKLFF.